One sample yielded the 30 T cell receptor beta chains listed below, sequenced in a study of T-cell memory formation after mild COVID-19. TCRdb called the 5' RACE reads again in MiXCR, with one record for every CDR3 protein. The table records hundreds of thousands of distinct CDR3 sequences, roughly 20% of them present only once. Material for sequencing was PBMCs or a T cell subset sorted from them (not recorded which). These receptors were taken from an adult woman who had mild COVID-19 (a few samples of this study predate the infection). Cell type and time point are not known.

The rearrangement links TRBV7-9 to TRBJ2-2; D not resolved. V lost 0 bases, J lost 8 bases, and 4 bases lay in between. The germline V gene has CDR1 SEHNR and CDR2 FQNEAQ (reference sequence). CDR3 length: 12 amino acids. Here the CDR3 DNA reads TGTGCCAGCAGCTTAGCTGGAGGGGAGCTGTTTTTT. Encoded protein: CASSLAGGELFF.

This clonotype was picked up a small number of times. The chain joins TRBV20-1 to TRBJ2-1; perhaps TRBD2 as D (5 bases). V lost 3 bases and J 0 bases, leaving 12 bases between the germline ends. The CDR3 length is 15 residues. Germline CDR1 DFQATT, CDR2 SNEGSKA (reference sequence). The CDR3 DNA reads as TGCAGTGCTAGCCACTATAGCGCCTCCTACAATGAGCAGTTCTTC. Translated, it gives CSASHYSASYNEQFF.

The rearrangement joins TRBV5-5 to TRBJ2-7; a weak D match, TRBD1 (8 bases). Trimming removed 2 bases from V and 4 bases from J, with 13 bases in between. The germline V gene has CDR1 SGHKS and CDR2 YYEKEE (reference sequence). CDR3 length: 14 amino acids. In DNA form, the CDR3 reads TGTGCCAGCAGCTTTCAACAGGGGGGGTACGAGCAGTACTTC. Translated: CASSFQQGGYEQYF.

The chain uses TRBV4-1 and TRBJ2-5; D gene unclear. The CDR3 sequence is 15 residues long. Germline CDR1 MGHRA, CDR2 YSYEKL. V lost 1 base and J 1 base, leaving 10 bases between the germline ends. The CDR3 DNA follows: TGCGCCAGCAGCCAAGTACGAGGTTCCCAAGAGACCCAGTACTTC. Its protein is CASSQVRGSQETQYF.

V gene TRBV2 combines with J gene TRBJ2-1; D not certain. This CDR3 comprises 12 residues. Germline CDR1 reads SNHLY; CDR2 reads FYNNEI. V gave up 2 bases and J gave up 15 bases, with 14 bases separating them. The CDR3 region has the DNA TGTGCCAGCAGTGAATACGACCAGATCCTGTTCTTC. Protein: CASSEYDQILFF.

This clonotype showed up just a few times. The rearrangement uses TRBV5-1 and TRBJ2-1; D call uncertain. The V end lost 0 bases, the J end lost 6 bases, and 13 bases lay between the germline ends. The CDR3 covers 15 residues. Per the germline V gene, CDR1 is SGHRS and CDR2 is YFSETQ. CDR3 DNA sequence: TGCGCCAGCAGCTTGGAGGGATTGGACCTCAATGAGCAGTTCTTC. Translation: CASSLEGLDLNEQFF.

This clonotype was observed a handful of times. The chain joins TRBV5-6 to TRBJ2-1; D gene uncertain. V gave up 3 bases and J gave up 8 bases, with 27 bases separating them. The CDR3 is 18 amino acids. In germline, CDR1 is SGHDT, CDR2 YYEEEE. The CDR3 sequence is CASSSPPNQVPLHHEQFF. The CDR3 nucleotides are TGTGCCAGCAGCTCCCCGCCTAATCAGGTTCCCCTTCACCATGAGCAGTTCTTC.

The genes are TRBV20-1 and TRBJ2-7; unclear D gene. V was cut by 6 bases and J by 8 bases, with 17 bases left in between. In germline, CDR1 is DFQATT, CDR2 SNEGSKA (reference sequence). The CDR3 covers 12 residues. CDR3 in amino acids: CSAYATVTKQYF. In nucleotides, the CDR3 is TGCAGTGCCTACGCAACAGTAACAAAGCAGTACTTC.

The sample holds a few counts of this clonotype. This chain connects TRBV6-5 to TRBJ2-7, with 8 bases matching TRBD2. This CDR3 has 15 amino acids. Germline V gene data show CDR1 as MNHEY and CDR2 as SVGAGI. The V segment lost 2 bases and the J segment 0 bases; nucleotides outside the gene matches: 3. This chain's CDR3 is CASSYASGLSYEQYF. The CDR3 nucleotides are TGTGCCAGCAGTTACGCTAGCGGGCTCTCCTACGAGCAGTACTTC.

This clonotype was detected only a few times. The V and J genes are TRBV29-1 and TRBJ2-1, with 9 bases that match TRBD1. Looked up from germline, CDR1 is SQVTM and CDR2 is ANQGSEA. V was pared by 3 bases and J by 7 bases, with 7 bases of the junction left unmatched. The length of the CDR3 is 14 residues. CDR3 amino acids: CSVDRGQGGNEQFF. In nucleotides, the CDR3 is TGCAGCGTTGATAGGGGACAGGGAGGTAATGAGCAGTTCTTC.

The chain links TRBV2 to TRBJ1-4; 8 positions agree with TRBD1. There are 14 residues in the CDR3. V shed 6 bases and J 4 bases; nucleotides not matched to a gene: 4. Germline-derived CDR1 and CDR2 are SNHLY and FYNNEI. CDR3 amino acids: CASRLDRVNEKLFF. Written as DNA, the CDR3 is TGTGCCAGCAGGTTGGACAGGGTTAATGAAAAACTGTTTTTT.

The V call is TRBV5-1, the J call TRBJ2-7; D unclear. CDR3 size: 13 residues. V was clipped by 0 bases and J by 6 bases, with 10 bases between them. CDR1 and CDR2 from the germline V gene are SGHRS and YFSETQ. The CDR3 nucleotides are TGCGCCAGCAGCTTGGTAAGGGAATCCGAGCAGTACTTC. This codes for CASSLVRESEQYF.

J is TRBJ2-1 and V is TRBV18; D is unresolved. Between the trimmed V and J ends, which lost 0 bases and 8 bases, there was a span of 11 bases. This CDR3 spans 14 amino acids. Germline V gene lookup returns CDR1 KGHSH and CDR2 LQKENI. The CDR3 region is CASSPPSYGYEQFF. In DNA form, the CDR3 reads TGTGCCAGCTCACCACCATCCTACGGGTATGAGCAGTTCTTC.

This clonotype has more than one count but fewer than ten. V gene TRBV10-3 combines with J gene TRBJ2-5; 9 nucleotides align to TRBD1. J was trimmed by 6 bases and V by 6 bases; bases with no gene match: 8. CDR3 size: 14 residues. CDR1 and CDR2 (germline): ENHRY, SYGVKD. CDR3 sequence: CAISFSDRGKTQYF. The DNA of the CDR3 is TGTGCCATCAGCTTTTCGGACAGGGGAAAGACCCAGTACTTC.

This clonotype was seen a handful of times. The J gene is TRBJ2-3, the V gene TRBV4-3, with 9 bases fitting TRBD2. CDR1 LGHNA and CDR2 YSLEER come from the germline V gene. Trimming cost V 0 bases and J 4 bases; bases outside gene matches: 8. The CDR3 is 17 residues long. DNA of the CDR3: TGCGCCAGCAGCCAAGATGGGGGCGGGAGGGCCGCAGATACGCAGTATTTT. Translated, it gives CASSQDGGGRAADTQYF.

This clonotype was seen ten or more times. CDR3 DNA sequence: TGTGCCAGCAGCTTGTGGGGTCAGCCCCAGCATTTT. This gives the protein CASSLWGQPQHF. The chain recombines TRBV5-6 with TRBJ1-5; D gene unclear. The CDR3 totals 12 residues. Deletions cut 1 base from V and 6 bases from J, with 5 bases between. Germline-derived CDR1 and CDR2 are SGHDT and YYEEEE.

The chain carries TRBV11-3 and TRBJ2-3; D is ambiguous. Trimming cost V 5 bases and J 6 bases, with 12 bases left between them. Germline V gene lookup returns CDR1 SGHNT and CDR2 YENEEA. The CDR3 has 13 amino acids. CDR3 region: CASSPEAGDTQYF. The CDR3 bases are TGTGCCAGCAGCCCAGAGGCTGGTGATACGCAGTATTTT.

This clonotype was recorded a few times. The CDR3 loop reads CASSQTQGGDIQYF. Written as DNA, the CDR3 is TGTGCCAGCAGCCAAACGCAGGGAGGGGACATTCAGTACTTC. The genes are TRBV7-9 and TRBJ2-4; 7 nucleotides line up with TRBD2. Germline CDR1 SEHNR, CDR2 FQNEAQ (reference sequence). CDR3 length: 14 amino acids. V was pared by 5 bases and J by 8 bases, with 9 bases of the junction left unmatched.

This clonotype was counted many times. The rearrangement uses TRBV5-4 and TRBJ1-1; unclear D gene. This CDR3 is built from 15 residues. V lost 1 base to trimming and J lost 3 bases, with 13 bases between them. The germline gives CDR1 SGHNT, CDR2 YYREEE (reference sequence). CDR3 bases: TGTGCCAGCAGCTTGAAATATTCTCCTGACACTGAAGCTTTCTTT. This codes for CASSLKYSPDTEAFF.

The V gene is TRBV3-1, the J gene TRBJ1-6, with TRBD1 matching over 7 bases. The V and J ends lost 2 bases and 5 bases, in that order; junction bases with no gene match: 6. The CDR3 loop spans 16 amino acids. The germline CDR1 and CDR2 sequences are LGHDT and YNNKEL (reference sequence). CDR3 loop: CASSQSYRGDNSPLHF. Written as DNA, the CDR3 is TGTGCCAGCAGCCAATCATACAGGGGTGATAATTCACCCCTCCACTTT. Using reference TRBV3-1 and TRBJ1-6 for the parts outside the CDR3, the full variable domain is DTAVSQTPKYLVTQMGNDKSIKCEQNLGHDTMYWYKQDSKKFLKIMFSYNNKELIINETVPNRFSPKSPDKAHLNLHINSLELGDSAVYFCASSQSYRGDNSPLHFGNGTRLTVT.

This clonotype was counted once. The chain is built from TRBV4-1 and TRBJ2-7; 8 bases are a match to TRBD1. CDR3 length: 16 residues. The V segment lost 4 bases and the J segment 6 bases; nucleotides outside the gene matches: 14. Germline loops: CDR1 MGHRA, CDR2 YSYEKL. The CDR3 DNA is TGCGCCAGCAGCCTGACCTCCGGGACAGGTGGGCCCGAGCAGTACTTC. It specifies CASSLTSGTGGPEQYF.

V usage is TRBV5-1 and J usage is TRBJ1-3; tentative D call: TRBD1 (6 bases). Germline V gene data show CDR1 as SGHRS and CDR2 as YFSETQ. The CDR3 contains 14 residues. V was shortened by 4 bases and J by 5 bases, with 13 bases between the two germline ends. The CDR3 coding sequence is TGCGCCAGCAGCCTAGGGGGACAACGAAACACCATATATTTT. It is translated as CASSLGGQRNTIYF.

This clonotype was detected only a few times. CDR3 residues: CASSQTALGIYEQYF. DNA of the CDR3: TGTGCCAGCAGTCAGACCGCACTAGGGATCTACGAGCAGTACTTC. The chain recombines TRBV28 with TRBJ2-7, with D perhaps TRBD2 (5 bases). Germline values: CDR1 MDHEN, CDR2 SYDVKM. V lost 5 bases and J lost 3, with 17 bases in between. The CDR3 contains 15 residues.

This chain links TRBV18 with TRBJ2-1, with 15 bases matching TRBD2. Germline V gives CDR1 KGHSH, CDR2 LQKENI. The length of the CDR3 is 16 residues. The V gene end was trimmed by 3 bases and the J gene end by 9 bases; junction bases not matched to a gene: 6. The CDR3 region is CASSPWTSGRAIEQFF. The CDR3 region has the DNA TGTGCCAGCTCACCTTGGACTAGCGGGAGGGCGATTGAGCAGTTCTTC.

This clonotype turned up a few times. This sequence joins TRBV5-1 and TRBJ2-7; 7 nucleotides line up with TRBD1. The V gene's germline CDR1 is SGHRS and CDR2 YFSETQ. J was trimmed by 6 bases and V by 5 bases; bases with no gene match: 11. The CDR3 is 14 amino acids. DNA of the CDR3: TGCGCCAGCAGTCCGGGTGGGACAGTGATCGAGCAGTACTTC. Protein sequence: CASSPGGTVIEQYF. Looking up the rest from reference TRBV5-1 and TRBJ2-7 gives the full variable domain: KAGVTQTPRYLIKTRGQQVTLSCSPISGHRSVSWYQQTPGQGLQFLFEYFSETQRNKGNFPGRFSGRQFSNSRSEMNVSTLELGDSALYLCASSPGGTVIEQYFGPGTRLTVT.

This clonotype was seen only a few times. J is TRBJ2-5 and V is TRBV18; D perhaps matches TRBD1 (5 bases). The CDR3 covers 13 residues. Per germline, CDR1 KGHSH and CDR2 LQKENI. V dropped 8 bases and J dropped 1 base, with 11 bases sitting between them. The CDR3 loop is CASGEQVQETQYF. The CDR3 DNA reads TGTGCCAGCGGGGAACAGGTCCAAGAGACCCAGTACTTC. Supplemented by reference TRBV18 and TRBJ2-5, the full variable domain reads NAGVMQNPRHLVRRRGQEARLRCSPMKGHSHVYWYRQLPEEGLKFMVYLQKENIIDESGMPKERFSAEFPKEGPSILRIQQVVRGDSAAYFCASGEQVQETQYFGPGTRLLVL.

V gene TRBV7-6 combines with J gene TRBJ1-5; D not certain. This CDR3 is built from 14 residues. The V end was cut by 5 bases, the J end by 7 bases, with 15 bases between. CDR1 and CDR2 from the germline V gene are SGHVS and FNYEAQ. CDR3 sequence (DNA): TGTGCCAGCAGCCTTGTGCGGGATTCCCAGCCCCAGCATTTT. It is translated as CASSLVRDSQPQHF.

Here the CDR3 DNA reads TGTGCCAGCAGCCCGGGACGAGTCCAGCCCGGGGAGCTGTTTTTT. Encoded protein: CASSPGRVQPGELFF. The chain combines TRBV9 with TRBJ2-2; perhaps D is TRBD1 or TRBD2 (5 bases each). V dropped 4 bases and J dropped 6 bases, with 16 bases sitting between them. Germline V gives CDR1 SGDLS, CDR2 YYNGEE. This CDR3 spans 15 amino acids. The full variable domain, its missing parts supplied by reference TRBV9 and TRBJ2-2, is DSGVTQTPKHLITATGQRVTLRCSPRSGDLSVYWYQQSLDQGLQFLIQYYNGEERAKGNILERFSAQQFPDLHSELNLSSLELGDSALYFCASSPGRVQPGELFFGEGSRLTVL.

This clonotype was found a few times. The chain combines TRBV5-5 with TRBJ1-5; D unresolved. Trimming took 0 bases from V and 8 from J, leaving 9 bases between them. The length of the CDR3 is 13 residues. Germline-derived CDR1 and CDR2 are SGHKS and YYEKEE (reference sequence). The CDR3 here is CASSLGGVEPQHF. The CDR3 nucleotides are TGTGCCAGCAGCTTGGGGGGTGTTGAGCCCCAGCATTTT.

The genes are TRBV20-1 and TRBJ2-1, with 10 bases aligning to TRBD2. This CDR3 is 14 amino acids long. Germline CDR1 DFQATT, CDR2 SNEGSKA (reference sequence). With V trimmed by 0 bases and J by 8 bases, 4 bases remained unmatched. Here the CDR3 reads CSAREERGGDEQFF. As DNA, the CDR3 is TGCAGTGCTAGAGAGGAGCGGGGGGGCGATGAGCAGTTCTTC.